These 8 T cell receptor beta chains originate from one sample sequenced in a study of blood T cells in healthy people across ages. The authors ran a second PCR of about 7 to 12 cycles using a sample-barcoded 5' primer and a J-beta primer mix. TCRdb fed the 5' RACE reads into MiXCR, producing one record per CDR3 protein. The sample comprises hundreds of thousands of distinct CDR3 sequences, approximately 39% of which are singletons, and less than 25% rests with the top ten. Input material: blood. These receptors were obtained from a woman between 55 and 75 years old in good health.

CDR3 amino acids: CASKAGPQETQYF. The DNA of the CDR3 is TGTGCCAGCAAGGCGGGACCCCAAGAGACCCAGTACTTC. This chain links TRBV28 with TRBJ2-5; D is possibly TRBD2 (6 bases). V gave up 7 bases and J gave up 1 base, with 10 bases separating them. The germline gives CDR1 MDHEN, CDR2 SYDVKM. The CDR3 spans 13 residues. The full variable domain, its missing parts supplied by reference TRBV28 and TRBJ2-5, is DVKVTQSSRYLVKRTGEKVFLECVQDMDHENMFWYRQDPGLGLRLIYFSYDVKMKEKGDIPEGYSVSREKKERFSLILESASTNQTSMYLCASKAGPQETQYFGPGTRLLVL.

This clonotype has ten or more counts. The DNA for the CDR3 is TGTGCCAGCAGCCAAGCTGTCGGGGACCATACCTTCACCTACGAGCAGTACTTC. This gives the protein CASSQAVGDHTFTYEQYF. This chain joins TRBV3-1 and TRBJ2-7; D may be TRBD1 or TRBD2 (5 bases each). Germline CDR1 and CDR2: LGHDT and YNNKEL (reference sequence). Between the trimmed V and J ends, which lost 1 base and 2 bases, there was a span of 21 bases. The CDR3 has 18 residues.

There are many counts of this clonotype. The chain is built from TRBV4-3 and TRBJ2-3; TRBD2 might be the D (6 bases). CDR1 and CDR2 from the germline V gene are LGHNA and YSLEER. The CDR3 extends over 14 amino acids. V was clipped by 0 bases and J by 4 bases, with 8 bases between them. CDR3 sequence (DNA): TGCGCCAGCAGCCAAGATTGGGGGGCAGATACGCAGTATTTT. This encodes CASSQDWGADTQYF.

This clonotype was observed a few times. The chain combines TRBV7-2 with TRBJ2-5, with D hard to call. Germline assignment: CDR1 SGHTA and CDR2 FQGNSA. Trimming took off 7 bases at V and 2 bases at J, with 11 bases between the two ends. The CDR3 is 13 amino acids. CDR3 nucleotide sequence: TGTGCCAGCATCGCGGAAATTCAAGAGACCCAGTACTTC. This translates into CASIAEIQETQYF.

The J gene is TRBJ2-7, the V gene TRBV20-1, with TRBD2 identical over 9 bases. The J call may be faulty, since TRBJ2-5 better matches the DNA end. CDR3 length equals 17 residues. Germline lookup yields CDR1 DFQATT and CDR2 SNEGSKA (reference sequence). The CDR3 region has the DNA TGCAGTGCTAGACCGCCCCCTGGACGAGCGGGAGGAGAGACCCAGTACTTC. As protein: CSARPPPGRAGGETQYF.

V and J are TRBV9 and TRBJ1-1; D is undetermined. The CDR3 totals 15 residues. Trimming pared 0 bases from V and 5 bases from J, leaving 14 bases between. Germline CDR1 reads SGDLS; CDR2 reads YYNGEE. Here the CDR3 reads CASSVDSKSGTEAFF. In DNA, the CDR3 is TGTGCCAGCAGCGTAGATAGCAAATCTGGGACTGAAGCTTTCTTT.

This chain links TRBV10-3 with TRBJ1-2; D gene ambiguous. V shed 3 bases and J shed 4 bases, with 12 bases lying between them. Looked up from germline, CDR1 is ENHRY and CDR2 is SYGVKD. The CDR3 runs 14 residues. CDR3 in DNA: TGTGCCATCAGTGAAGACCTGGAGATCTATGGCTACACCTTC. Translation gives CAISEDLEIYGYTF.

This clonotype was detected a few times. V is TRBV6-6 and J is TRBJ2-5; 8 bases are shared with TRBD2. TRBJ2-7 explains the end of the DNA better; the J call may be wrong. Germline loops: CDR1 MNHNY, CDR2 SVGAGI (reference sequence). CDR3 size: 13 residues. For the CDR3, the DNA is TGTGCCAGCAGACTAGCGGCGCTTTACGAGCAGTACTTC. Encoded protein: CASRLAALYEQYF.